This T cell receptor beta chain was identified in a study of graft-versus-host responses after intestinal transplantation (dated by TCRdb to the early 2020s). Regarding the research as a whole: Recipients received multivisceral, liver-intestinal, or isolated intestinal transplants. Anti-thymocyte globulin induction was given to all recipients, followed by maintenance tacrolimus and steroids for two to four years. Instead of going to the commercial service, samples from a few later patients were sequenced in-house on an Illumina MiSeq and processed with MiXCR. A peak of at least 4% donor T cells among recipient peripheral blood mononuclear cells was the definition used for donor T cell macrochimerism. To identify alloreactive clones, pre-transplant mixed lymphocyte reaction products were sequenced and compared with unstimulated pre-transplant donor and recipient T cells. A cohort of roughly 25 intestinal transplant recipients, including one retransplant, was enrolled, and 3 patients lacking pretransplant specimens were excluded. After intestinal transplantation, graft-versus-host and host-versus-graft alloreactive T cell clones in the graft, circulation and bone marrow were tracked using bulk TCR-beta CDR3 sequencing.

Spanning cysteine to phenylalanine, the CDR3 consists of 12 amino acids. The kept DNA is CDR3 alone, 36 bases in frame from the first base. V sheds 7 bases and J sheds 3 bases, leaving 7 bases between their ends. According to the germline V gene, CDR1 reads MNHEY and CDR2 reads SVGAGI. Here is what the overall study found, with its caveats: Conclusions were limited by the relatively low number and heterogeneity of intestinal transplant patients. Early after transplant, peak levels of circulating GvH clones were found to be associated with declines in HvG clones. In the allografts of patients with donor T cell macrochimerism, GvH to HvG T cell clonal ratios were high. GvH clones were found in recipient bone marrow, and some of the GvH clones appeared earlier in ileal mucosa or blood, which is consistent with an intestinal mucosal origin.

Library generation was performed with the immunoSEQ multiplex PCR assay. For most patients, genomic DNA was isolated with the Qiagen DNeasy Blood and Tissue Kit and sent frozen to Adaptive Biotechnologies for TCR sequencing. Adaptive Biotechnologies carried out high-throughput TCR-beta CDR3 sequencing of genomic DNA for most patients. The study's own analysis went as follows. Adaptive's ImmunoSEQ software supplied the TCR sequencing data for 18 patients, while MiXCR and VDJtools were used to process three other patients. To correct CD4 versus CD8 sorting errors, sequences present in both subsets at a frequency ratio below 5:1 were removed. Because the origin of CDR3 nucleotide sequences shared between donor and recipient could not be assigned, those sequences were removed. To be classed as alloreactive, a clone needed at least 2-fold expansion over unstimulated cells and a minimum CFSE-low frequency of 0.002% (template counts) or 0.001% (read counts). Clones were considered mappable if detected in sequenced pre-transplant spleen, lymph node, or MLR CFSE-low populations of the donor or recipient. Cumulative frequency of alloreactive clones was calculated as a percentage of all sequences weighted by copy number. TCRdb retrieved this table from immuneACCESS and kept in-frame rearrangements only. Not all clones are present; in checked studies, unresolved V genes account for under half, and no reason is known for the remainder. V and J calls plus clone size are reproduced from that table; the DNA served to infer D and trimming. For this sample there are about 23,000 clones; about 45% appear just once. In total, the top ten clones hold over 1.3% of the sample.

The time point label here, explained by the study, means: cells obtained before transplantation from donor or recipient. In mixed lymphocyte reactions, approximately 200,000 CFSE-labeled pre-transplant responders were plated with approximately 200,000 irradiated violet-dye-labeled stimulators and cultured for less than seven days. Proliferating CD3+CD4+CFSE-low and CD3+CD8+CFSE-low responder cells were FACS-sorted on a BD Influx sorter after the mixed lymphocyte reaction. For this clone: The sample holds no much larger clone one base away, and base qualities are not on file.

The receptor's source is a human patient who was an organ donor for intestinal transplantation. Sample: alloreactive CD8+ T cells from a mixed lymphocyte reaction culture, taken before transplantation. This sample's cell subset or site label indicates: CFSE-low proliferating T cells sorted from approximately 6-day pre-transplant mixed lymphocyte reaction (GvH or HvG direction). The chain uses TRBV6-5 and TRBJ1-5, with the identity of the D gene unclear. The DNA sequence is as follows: TGTGCCAGCAACATTTTCAATCAGCCCCAGCATTTT. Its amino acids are CASNIFNQPQHF.